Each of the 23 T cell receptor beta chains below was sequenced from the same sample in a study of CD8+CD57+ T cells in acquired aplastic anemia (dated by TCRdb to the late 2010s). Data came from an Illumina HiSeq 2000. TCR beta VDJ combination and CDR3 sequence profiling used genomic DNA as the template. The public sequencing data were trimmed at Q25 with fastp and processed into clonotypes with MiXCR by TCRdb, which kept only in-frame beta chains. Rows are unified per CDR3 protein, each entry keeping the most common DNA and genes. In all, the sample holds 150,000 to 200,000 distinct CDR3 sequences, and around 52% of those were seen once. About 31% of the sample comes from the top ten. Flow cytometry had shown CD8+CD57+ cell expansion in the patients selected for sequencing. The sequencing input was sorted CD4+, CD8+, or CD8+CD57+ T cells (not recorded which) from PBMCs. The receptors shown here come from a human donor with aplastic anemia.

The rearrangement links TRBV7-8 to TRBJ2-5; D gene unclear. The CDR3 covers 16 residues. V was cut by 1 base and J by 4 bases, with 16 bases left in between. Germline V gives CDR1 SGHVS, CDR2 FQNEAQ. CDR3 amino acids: CASSLEARLPRETQYF. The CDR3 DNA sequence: TGTGCCAGCAGCTTAGAGGCACGTTTGCCAAGAGAGACCCAGTACTTC.

The DNA for the CDR3 is TGTGCCACCAGCGCCCCCCCGGCGGGGATTAATGAGCAGTTCTTC. Encoded protein: CATSAPPAGINEQFF. V is TRBV15 and J is TRBJ2-1, with D possibly TRBD2 on 6 matching bases. In germline, CDR1 is LNHNV, CDR2 YYDKDF (reference sequence). The CDR3 consists of 15 residues. Trimming cost V 5 bases and J 7 bases, with 18 bases left between them.

This CDR3 reads CASSKQEFTEAFF. The DNA for the CDR3 is TGTGCCAGCAGCAAACAGGAATTCACTGAAGCTTTCTTT. The chain combines TRBV10-3 with TRBJ1-1; D perhaps matches TRBD1 (5 bases). V lost 10 bases to trimming and J lost 4 bases, with 16 bases between them. Germline loops: CDR1 ENHRY, CDR2 SYGVKD. CDR3 length equals 13 residues.

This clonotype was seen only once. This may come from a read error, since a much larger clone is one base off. The CDR3 coding sequence is TGCGCCAGCAGCTTGGGCCGGGCTAGCAGGTTCTACAATGAGCAGTTCTTC. Residues: CASSLGRASRFYNEQFF. The gene calls are TRBV5-1 and TRBJ2-1; the D gene is possibly TRBD2 (5 bases). The CDR3 consists of 17 residues. The germline V gene has CDR1 SGHRS and CDR2 YFSETQ. V lost 0 bases, J lost 3 bases, and 16 bases lay in between.

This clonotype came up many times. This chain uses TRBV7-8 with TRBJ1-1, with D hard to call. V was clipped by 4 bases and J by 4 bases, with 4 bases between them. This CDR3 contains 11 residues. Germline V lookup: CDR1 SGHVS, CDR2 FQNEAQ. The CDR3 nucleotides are TGTGCCAGCAGCTCCGCCACTGAAGCTTTCTTT. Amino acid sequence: CASSSATEAFF.

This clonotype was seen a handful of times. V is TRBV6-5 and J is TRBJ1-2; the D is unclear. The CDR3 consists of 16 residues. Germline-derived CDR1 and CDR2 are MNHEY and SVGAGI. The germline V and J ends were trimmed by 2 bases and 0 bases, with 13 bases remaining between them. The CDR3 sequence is CASSYRLGRANYGYTF. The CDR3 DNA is TGTGCCAGCAGTTACAGGTTGGGCAGAGCTAACTATGGCTACACCTTC.

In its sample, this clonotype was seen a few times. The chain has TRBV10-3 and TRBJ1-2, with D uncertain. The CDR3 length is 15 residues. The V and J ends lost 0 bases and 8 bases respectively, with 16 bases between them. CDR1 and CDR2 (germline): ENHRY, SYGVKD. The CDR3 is CAISESTYAGSGYTF. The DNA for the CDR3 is TGTGCCATCAGTGAGTCGACGTACGCCGGATCGGGCTACACCTTC.

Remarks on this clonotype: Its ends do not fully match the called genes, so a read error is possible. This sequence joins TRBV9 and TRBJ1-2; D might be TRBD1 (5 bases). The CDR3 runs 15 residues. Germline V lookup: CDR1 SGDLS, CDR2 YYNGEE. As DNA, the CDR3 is TGTGCCAGCAGCGTAGACCCCCTCGGGACTTATGGGTACACCTTC. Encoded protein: CASSVDPLGTYGYTF. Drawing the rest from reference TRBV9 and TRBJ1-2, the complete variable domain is DSGVTQTPKHLITATGQRVTLRCSPRSGDLSVYWYQQSLDQGLQFLIQYYNGEERAKGNILERFSAQQFPDLHSELNLSSLELGDSALYFCASSVDPLGTYGYTFGSGTRLTVV.

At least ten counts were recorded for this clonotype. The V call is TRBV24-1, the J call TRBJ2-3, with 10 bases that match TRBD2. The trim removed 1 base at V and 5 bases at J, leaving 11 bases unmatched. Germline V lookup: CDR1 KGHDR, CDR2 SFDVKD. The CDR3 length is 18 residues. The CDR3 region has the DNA TGTGCCACCAGTGATTTCGGGGACACAGCGGGAGGGCGAGATACGCAGTATTTT. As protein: CATSDFGDTAGGRDTQYF.

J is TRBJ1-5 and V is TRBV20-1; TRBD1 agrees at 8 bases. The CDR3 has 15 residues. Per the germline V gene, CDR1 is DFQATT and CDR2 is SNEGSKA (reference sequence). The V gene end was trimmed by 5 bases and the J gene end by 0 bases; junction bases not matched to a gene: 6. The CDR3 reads CSAVQGANSNQPQHF. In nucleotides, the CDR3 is TGCAGTGCTGTGCAGGGGGCAAATAGCAATCAGCCCCAGCATTTT.

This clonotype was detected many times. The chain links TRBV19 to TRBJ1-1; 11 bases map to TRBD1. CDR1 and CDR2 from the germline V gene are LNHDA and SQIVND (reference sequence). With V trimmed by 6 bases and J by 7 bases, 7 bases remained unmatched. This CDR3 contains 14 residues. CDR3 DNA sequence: TGTGCCAGTAGGGACAGGGGGCGATTAAATGAAGCTTTCTTT. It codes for CASRDRGRLNEAFF.

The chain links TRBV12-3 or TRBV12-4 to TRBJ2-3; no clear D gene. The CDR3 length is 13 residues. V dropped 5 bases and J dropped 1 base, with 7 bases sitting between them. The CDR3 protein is CASSQPGTDTQYF. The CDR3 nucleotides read TGTGCCAGCAGTCAGCCGGGCACAGATACGCAGTATTTT.

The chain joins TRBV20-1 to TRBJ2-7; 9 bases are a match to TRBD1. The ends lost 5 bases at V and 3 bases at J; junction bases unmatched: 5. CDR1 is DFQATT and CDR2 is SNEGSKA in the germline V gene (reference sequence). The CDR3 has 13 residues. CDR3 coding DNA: TGCAGTGCTCTAGGACAGGGGTACTACGAGCAGTACTTC. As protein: CSALGQGYYEQYF.

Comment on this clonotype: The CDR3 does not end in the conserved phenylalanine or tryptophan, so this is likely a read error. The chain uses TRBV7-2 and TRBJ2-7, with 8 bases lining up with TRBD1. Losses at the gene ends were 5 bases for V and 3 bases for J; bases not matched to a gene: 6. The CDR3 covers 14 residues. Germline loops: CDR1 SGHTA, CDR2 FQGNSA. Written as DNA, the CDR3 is TGTGCCAGCAGCCTTGGACAGGGTCACTACGAGCAGTACCTC. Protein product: CASSLGQGHYEQYL.

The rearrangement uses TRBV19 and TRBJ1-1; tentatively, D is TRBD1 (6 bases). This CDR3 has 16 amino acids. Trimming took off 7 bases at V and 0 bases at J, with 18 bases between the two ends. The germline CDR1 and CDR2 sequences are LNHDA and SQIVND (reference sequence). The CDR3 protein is CASNPGTPLMNTEAFF. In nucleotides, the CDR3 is TGTGCCAGTAATCCCGGGACACCTCTCATGAACACTGAAGCTTTCTTT.

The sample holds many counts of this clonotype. CDR3 DNA sequence: TGTGCCAGCAGTGAGTGGGTAGGGCCCGGAGATACGCAGTATTTT. Amino acids: CASSEWVGPGDTQYF. This chain joins TRBV2 and TRBJ2-3, with D unresolved. The CDR3 contains 15 residues. Germline loops: CDR1 SNHLY, CDR2 FYNNEI. Trimming removed 3 bases from V and 5 bases from J, with 15 bases in between. The full variable domain, completed using reference TRBV2 and TRBJ2-3, is EPEVTQTPSHQVTQMGQEVILRCVPISNHLYFYWYRQILGQKVEFLVSFYNNEISEKSEIFDDQFSVERPDGSNFTLKIRSTKLEDSAMYFCASSEWVGPGDTQYFGPGTRLTVL.

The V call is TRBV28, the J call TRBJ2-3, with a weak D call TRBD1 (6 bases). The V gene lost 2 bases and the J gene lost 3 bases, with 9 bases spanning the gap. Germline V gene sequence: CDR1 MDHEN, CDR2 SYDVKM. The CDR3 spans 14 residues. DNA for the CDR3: TGTGCCAGCAGTTTACCCGGACAGACAGATACGCAGTATTTT. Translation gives CASSLPGQTDTQYF.

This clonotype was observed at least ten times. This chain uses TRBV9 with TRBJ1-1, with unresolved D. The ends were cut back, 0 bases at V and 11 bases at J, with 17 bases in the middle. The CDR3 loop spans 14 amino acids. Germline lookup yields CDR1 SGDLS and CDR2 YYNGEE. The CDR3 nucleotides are TGTGCCAGCAGCGTAGGCCCCAGGTCGGATGGGGCTTTCTTT. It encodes CASSVGPRSDGAFF.

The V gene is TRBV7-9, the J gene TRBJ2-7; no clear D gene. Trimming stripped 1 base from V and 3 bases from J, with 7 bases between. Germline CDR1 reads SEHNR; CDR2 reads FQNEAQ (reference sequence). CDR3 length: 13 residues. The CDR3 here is CASSLGEYYEQYF. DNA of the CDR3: TGTGCCAGCAGCTTAGGGGAATACTACGAGCAGTACTTC. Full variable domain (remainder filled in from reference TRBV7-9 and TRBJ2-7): DTGVSQNPRHKITKRGQNVTFRCDPISEHNRLYWYRQTLGQGPEFLTYFQNEAQLEKSRLLSDRFSAERPKGSFSTLEIQRTEQGDSAMYLCASSLGEYYEQYFGPGTRLTVT.

Written as DNA, the CDR3 is TGTGCCAGCGCCATGGGGGACTCTCAATACAATGAGCAGTTCTTC. This gives the protein CASAMGDSQYNEQFF. This sequence joins TRBV6-1 and TRBJ2-1; tentative D call: TRBD2 (6 bases). Trimming cost V 8 bases and J 4 bases, with 18 bases left between them. The CDR3 is 15 residues long. The germline V gene has CDR1 MNHNS and CDR2 SASEGT.

CDR3 region: CATSDLDKQYF. CDR3 in DNA: TGTGCCACCAGTGATTTGGACAAGCAGTACTTC. This rearrangement joins TRBV24-1 to TRBJ2-7; no clear D. The CDR3 is 11 residues long. Trimming cost V 0 bases and J 8 bases, with 4 bases left between them. Germline V gives CDR1 KGHDR, CDR2 SFDVKD.

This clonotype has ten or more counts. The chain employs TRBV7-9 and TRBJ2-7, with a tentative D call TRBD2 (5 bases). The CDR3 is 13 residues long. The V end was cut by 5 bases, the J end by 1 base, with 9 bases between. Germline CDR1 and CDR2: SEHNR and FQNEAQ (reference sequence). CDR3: CASSREGSYEQYF. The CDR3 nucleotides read TGTGCCAGCAGCCGCGAGGGATCCTACGAGCAGTACTTC.

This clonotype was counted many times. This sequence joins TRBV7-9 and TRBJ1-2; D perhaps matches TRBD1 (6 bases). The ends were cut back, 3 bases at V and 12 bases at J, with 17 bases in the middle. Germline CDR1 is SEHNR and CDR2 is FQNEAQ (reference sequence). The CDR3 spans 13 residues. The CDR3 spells CASSFRQVTDHTF. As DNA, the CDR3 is TGTGCCAGCAGCTTTAGACAGGTGACAGACCACACCTTC. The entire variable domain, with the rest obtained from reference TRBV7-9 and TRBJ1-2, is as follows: DTGVSQNPRHKITKRGQNVTFRCDPISEHNRLYWYRQTLGQGPEFLTYFQNEAQLEKSRLLSDRFSAERPKGSFSTLEIQRTEQGDSAMYLCASSFRQVTDHTFGSGTRLTVV.